This TCR beta chain was sequenced during a study of T cell responses to AZD1222 COVID-19 vaccine. In the study overall: Second doses were pooled across both intervals (about 4 or about 12 weeks).

As regards this clone: The target antigen is unknown.

General study findings and limits: Mostly white British, mostly female donors; authors suggested clonal diversity may be underestimated. Baseline serology detected seropositivity in only 5 or 6 AZD1222 recipients. It was only after the peak T cell response that any repertoires were sampled.

Here immunoSEQ multiplex PCR was the method, and the copy in TCRdb shows in-frame clones only, minus some. The table includes approximately 100,000 clones, more than 90% detected once. The germline V gene has CDR1 SEHNR and CDR2 FQNEAQ (reference sequence). The V segment lost 2 bases and the J segment 7 bases; nucleotides outside the gene matches: 6. There are 15 residues in the CDR3. Sample: peripheral blood, taken on day 0 of AZD1222 vaccination. The receptor was derived from an adult in good health. J is TRBJ2-2 and V is TRBV7-9; 8 bases are a match to TRBD2. This CDR3 reads CASSLSGGLIGELFF. The DNA for the CDR3 is TGTGCCAGCAGCTTATCGGGGGGGCTCATCGGGGAGCTGTTTTTT.